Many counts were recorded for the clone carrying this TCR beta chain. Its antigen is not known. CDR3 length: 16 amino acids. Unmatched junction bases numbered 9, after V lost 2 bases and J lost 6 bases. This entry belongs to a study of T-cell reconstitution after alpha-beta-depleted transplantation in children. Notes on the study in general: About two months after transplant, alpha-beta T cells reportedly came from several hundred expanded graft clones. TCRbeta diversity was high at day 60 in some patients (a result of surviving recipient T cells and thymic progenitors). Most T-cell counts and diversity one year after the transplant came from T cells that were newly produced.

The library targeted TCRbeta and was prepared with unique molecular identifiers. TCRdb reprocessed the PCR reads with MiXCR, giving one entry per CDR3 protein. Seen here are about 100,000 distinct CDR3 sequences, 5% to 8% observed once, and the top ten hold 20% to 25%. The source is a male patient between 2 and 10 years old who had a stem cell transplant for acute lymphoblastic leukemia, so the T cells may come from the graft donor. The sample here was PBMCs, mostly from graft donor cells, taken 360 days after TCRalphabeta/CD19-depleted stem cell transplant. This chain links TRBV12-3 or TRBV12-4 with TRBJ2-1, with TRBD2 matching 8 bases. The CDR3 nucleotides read TGTGCCAGCAGTTTATACGTCCGGGAGGGAGGCAATGAGCAGTTCTTC. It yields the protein CASSLYVREGGNEQFF.